These 10 T cell receptor beta chains came from one sample sequenced in a study of blood T cell repertoires in COVID-19. Libraries were prepared by immunoSEQ multiplex PCR; TCRdb keeps only in-frame clonotypes and omits some of them. The sample shows 200,000 to 300,000 clones, about 86% of them seen only once. Input material: peripheral blood. The receptor source for this set is a man under 40 with active or convalescent COVID-19.

This clone was detected only once. This sequence joins TRBV3-1 (or the pseudogene TRBV3-2) and TRBJ1-2; TRBD1 aligns across 9 bases. Trimming at V came to 3 bases and at J to 1 base, leaving 12 bases not matched to a gene. Germline V lookup: CDR1 LGHDT, CDR2 YNNKEL (reference sequence). The CDR3 is 18 amino acids. CDR3 coding DNA: TGTGCCAGCAGCCAGGCTGGGACAGGGAAGAGGAGTAACTATGGCTACACCTTC. It yields the protein CASSQAGTGKRSNYGYTF.

V and J are TRBV6-1 and TRBJ1-2; D not certain. This CDR3 comprises 13 residues. The germline gives CDR1 MNHNS, CDR2 SASEGT. The V gene lost 2 bases and the J gene lost 7 bases, with 11 bases spanning the gap. DNA for the CDR3: TGTGCCAGCAGTGAAATCGTCCAGATTGGCTACACCTTC. Amino acid sequence: CASSEIVQIGYTF.

The table lists this clone with a count of one. V usage is TRBV19 and J usage is TRBJ2-1, with 9 positions matching TRBD2. The V and J ends lost 1 base and 10 bases, in that order; junction bases with no gene match: 5. Germline CDR1 and CDR2: LNHDA and SQIVND (reference sequence). The CDR3 consists of 14 residues. CDR3 in amino acids: CASSIGSGGSEQFF. CDR3 bases: TGTGCCAGTAGTATAGGTAGCGGGGGTTCAGAGCAGTTCTTC.

The gene calls are TRBV2 and TRBJ1-1; D remains unclear. Trimming took 8 bases from V and 2 from J, leaving 15 bases between them. This CDR3 contains 14 residues. Germline-derived CDR1 and CDR2 are SNHLY and FYNNEI. The CDR3 region has the DNA TGTGCCAGCCTCTACGTGAGGTTTAACACTGAAGCTTTCTTT. Residues: CASLYVRFNTEAFF.

This clone was seen once. V usage is TRBV6-5 and J usage is TRBJ2-7, with D maybe TRBD2 (7 bases). The germline gives CDR1 MNHEY, CDR2 SVGAGI. V dropped 3 bases and J dropped 6 bases, with 15 bases sitting between them. This CDR3 comprises 14 residues. The CDR3 loop is CASSYREGEVEQYF. Here the CDR3 DNA reads TGTGCCAGCAGTTATAGGGAGGGGGAGGTCGAGCAGTACTTC.

V and J are TRBV27 and TRBJ2-5, with TRBD1 matching over 8 bases. The CDR3 extends over 15 amino acids. Unmatched junction bases numbered 6, after V lost 3 bases and J lost 3 bases. Germline CDR1 and CDR2: MNHEY and SMNVEV (reference sequence). CDR3 in amino acids: CASSFLAGGEETQYF. DNA of the CDR3: TGTGCCAGCAGTTTCCTGGCAGGGGGCGAAGAGACCCAGTACTTC.

CDR3 sequence reads: CASSMGQGANENGYTF. In nucleotides, the CDR3 is TGTGCCAGTAGTATGGGACAGGGGGCTAATGAGAATGGCTACACCTTC. V usage is TRBV19 and J usage is TRBJ1-2; 12 nucleotides agree with TRBD1. V gave up 3 bases and J gave up 6 bases; unmatched junction bases: 8. This CDR3 is built from 16 residues. CDR1 and CDR2 from the germline V gene are LNHDA and SQIVND (reference sequence).

The chain combines TRBV9 with TRBJ1-2; 9 bases are shared with TRBD1. Germline CDR1 SGDLS, CDR2 YYNGEE. V lost 4 bases and J lost 6; bases outside the gene matches: 7. The CDR3 runs 14 residues. The CDR3 loop reads CASSTRQGDHGYTF. CDR3 coding DNA: TGTGCCAGCAGCACTAGACAGGGGGACCATGGCTACACCTTC.

The V gene is TRBV7-7, the J gene TRBJ2-5; 7 bases fit TRBD1. The length of the CDR3 is 14 residues. V lost 2 bases to trimming and J lost 1 base; unmatched junction nucleotides: 1. Germline V lookup: CDR1 SSHAT, CDR2 FNYEAQ (reference sequence). CDR3 sequence reads: CASSLTGAQETQYF. The DNA for the CDR3 is TGTGCCAGCAGCTTAACAGGGGCCCAAGAGACCCAGTACTTC.

The V call is TRBV5-4, the J call TRBJ2-7; 10 nucleotides match TRBD2. CDR1 is SGHNT, CDR2 YYREEE, per germline (reference sequence). There are 17 residues in the CDR3. The J segment lost 2 bases and the V segment lost 0 bases, leaving 8 bases of the junction unmatched. The CDR3 loop is CASSLGPSGGEPYEQYF. The CDR3 DNA reads as TGTGCCAGCAGCTTGGGTCCTAGCGGGGGCGAACCCTACGAGCAGTACTTC.